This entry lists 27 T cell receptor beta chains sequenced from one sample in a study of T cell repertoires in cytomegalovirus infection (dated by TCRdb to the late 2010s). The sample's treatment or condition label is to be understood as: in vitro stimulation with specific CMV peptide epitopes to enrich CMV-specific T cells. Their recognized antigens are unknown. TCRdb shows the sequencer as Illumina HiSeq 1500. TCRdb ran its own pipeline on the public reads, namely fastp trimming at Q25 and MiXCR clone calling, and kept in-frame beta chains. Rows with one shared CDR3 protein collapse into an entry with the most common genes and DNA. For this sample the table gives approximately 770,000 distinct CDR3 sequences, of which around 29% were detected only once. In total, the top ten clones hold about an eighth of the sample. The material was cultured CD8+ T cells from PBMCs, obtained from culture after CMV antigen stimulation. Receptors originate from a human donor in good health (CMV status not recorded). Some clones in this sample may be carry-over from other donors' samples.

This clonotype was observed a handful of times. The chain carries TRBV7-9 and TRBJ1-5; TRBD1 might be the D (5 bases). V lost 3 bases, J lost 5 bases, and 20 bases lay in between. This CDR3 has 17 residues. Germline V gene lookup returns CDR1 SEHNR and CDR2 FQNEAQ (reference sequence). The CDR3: CASSFSIWDQMDQPQHF. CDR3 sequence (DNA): TGTGCCAGCAGCTTTTCTATCTGGGACCAAATGGATCAGCCCCAGCATTTT.

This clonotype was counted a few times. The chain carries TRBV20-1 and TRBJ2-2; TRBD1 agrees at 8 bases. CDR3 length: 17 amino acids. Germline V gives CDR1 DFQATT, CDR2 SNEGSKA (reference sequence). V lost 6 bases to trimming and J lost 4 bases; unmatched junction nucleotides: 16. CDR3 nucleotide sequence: TGCAGTGCCAGACCCGGGGCAGGGGGCAAGGGCACCGGGGAGCTGTTTTTT. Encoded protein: CSARPGAGGKGTGELFF.

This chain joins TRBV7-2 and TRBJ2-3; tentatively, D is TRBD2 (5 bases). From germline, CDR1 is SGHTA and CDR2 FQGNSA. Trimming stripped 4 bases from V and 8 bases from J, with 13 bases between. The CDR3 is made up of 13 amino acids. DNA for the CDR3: TGTGCCAGCAGCTCGGGCCCTGAGGGTACGCAGTATTTT. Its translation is CASSSGPEGTQYF.

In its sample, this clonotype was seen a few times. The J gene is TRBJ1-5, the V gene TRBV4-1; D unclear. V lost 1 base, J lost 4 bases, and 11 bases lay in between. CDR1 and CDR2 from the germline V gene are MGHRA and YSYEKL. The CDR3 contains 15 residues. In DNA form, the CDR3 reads TGCGCCAGCAGCCAAGGGGATGGGAAAAATCAGCCCCAGCATTTT. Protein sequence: CASSQGDGKNQPQHF.

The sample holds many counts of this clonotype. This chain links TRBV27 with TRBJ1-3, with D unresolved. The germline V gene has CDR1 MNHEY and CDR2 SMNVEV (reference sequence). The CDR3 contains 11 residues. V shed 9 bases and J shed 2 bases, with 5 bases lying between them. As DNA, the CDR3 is TGTGCCAGTAAAGCTGGAAACACCATATATTTT. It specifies CASKAGNTIYF.

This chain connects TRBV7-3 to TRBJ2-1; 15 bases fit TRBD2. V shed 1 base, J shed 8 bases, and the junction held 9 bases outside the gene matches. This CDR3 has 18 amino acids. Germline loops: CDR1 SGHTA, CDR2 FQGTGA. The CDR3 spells CASSLRTSGGGVRDEQFF. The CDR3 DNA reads TGTGCCAGCAGCTTAAGGACTAGCGGGGGGGGAGTACGGGATGAGCAGTTCTTC.

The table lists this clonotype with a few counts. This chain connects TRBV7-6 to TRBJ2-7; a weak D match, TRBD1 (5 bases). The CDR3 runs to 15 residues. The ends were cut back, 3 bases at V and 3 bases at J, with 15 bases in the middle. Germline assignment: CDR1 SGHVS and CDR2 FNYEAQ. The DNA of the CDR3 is TGTGCCAGCAGCTTGGACAATAAACTGGACTACGAGCAGTACTTC. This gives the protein CASSLDNKLDYEQYF.

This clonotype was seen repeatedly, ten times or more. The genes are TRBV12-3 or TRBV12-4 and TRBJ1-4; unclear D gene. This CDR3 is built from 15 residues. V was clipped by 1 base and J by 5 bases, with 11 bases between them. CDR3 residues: CASSLEGGLNEKLFF. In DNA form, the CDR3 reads TGTGCCAGCAGTTTAGAAGGAGGACTGAATGAAAAACTGTTTTTT.

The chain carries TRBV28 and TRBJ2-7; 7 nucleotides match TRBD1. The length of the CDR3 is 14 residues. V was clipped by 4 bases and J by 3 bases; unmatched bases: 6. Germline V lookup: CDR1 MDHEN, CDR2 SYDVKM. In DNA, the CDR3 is TGTGCCAGCAGTTCGACAGGGCCTTTCTACGAGCAGTACTTC. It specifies CASSSTGPFYEQYF. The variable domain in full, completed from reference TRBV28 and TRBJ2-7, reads DVKVTQSSRYLVKRTGEKVFLECVQDMDHENMFWYRQDPGLGLRLIYFSYDVKMKEKGDIPEGYSVSREKKERFSLILESASTNQTSMYLCASSSTGPFYEQYFGPGTRLTVT.

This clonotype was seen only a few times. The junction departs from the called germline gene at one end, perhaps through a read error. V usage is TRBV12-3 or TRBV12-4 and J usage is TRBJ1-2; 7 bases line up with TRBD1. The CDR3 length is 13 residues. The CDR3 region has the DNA TGTGCCAGCAGGCCCCTTGGGACAGAGCTTTTTTCCTTC. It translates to CASRPLGTELFSF.

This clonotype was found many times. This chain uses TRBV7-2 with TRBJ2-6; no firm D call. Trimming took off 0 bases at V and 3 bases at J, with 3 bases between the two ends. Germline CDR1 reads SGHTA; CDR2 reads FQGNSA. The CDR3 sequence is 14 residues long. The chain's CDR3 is CASSLAGGANVLTF. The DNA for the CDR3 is TGTGCCAGCAGCTTAGCTGGTGGGGCCAACGTCCTGACTTTC.

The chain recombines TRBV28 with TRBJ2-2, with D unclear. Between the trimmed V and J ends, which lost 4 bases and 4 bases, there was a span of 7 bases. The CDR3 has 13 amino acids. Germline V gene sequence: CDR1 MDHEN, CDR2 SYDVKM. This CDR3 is CASSYEGTGELFF. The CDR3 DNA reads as TGTGCCAGCAGTTATGAAGGCACCGGGGAGCTGTTTTTT.

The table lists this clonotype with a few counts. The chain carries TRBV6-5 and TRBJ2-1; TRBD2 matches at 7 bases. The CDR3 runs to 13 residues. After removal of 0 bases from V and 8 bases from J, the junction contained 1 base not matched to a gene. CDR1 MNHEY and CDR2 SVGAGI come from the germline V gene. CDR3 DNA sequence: TGTGCCAGCAGTTACTCGAGCGGGGATGAGCAGTTCTTC. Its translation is CASSYSSGDEQFF.

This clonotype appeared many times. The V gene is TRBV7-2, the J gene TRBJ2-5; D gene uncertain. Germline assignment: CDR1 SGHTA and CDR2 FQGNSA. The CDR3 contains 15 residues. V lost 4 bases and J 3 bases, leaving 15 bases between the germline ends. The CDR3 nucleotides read TGTGCCAGCAGCTCCACGGGCCTGACGAAAGAGACCCAGTACTTC. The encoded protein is CASSSTGLTKETQYF.

The CDR3 reads CASSQAAGGSTDTQYF. The DNA for the CDR3 is TGTGCCAGCAGCCAGGCAGCGGGGGGCTCGACAGATACGCAGTATTTT. V and J are TRBV3-1 and TRBJ2-3; 9 positions agree with TRBD2. The CDR3 has 16 residues. The germline gives CDR1 LGHDT, CDR2 YNNKEL (reference sequence). Unmatched junction bases numbered 7, after V lost 3 bases and J lost 3 bases.

The CDR3 sequence: CASSSSLAGGLQDTQYF. The DNA for the CDR3 is TGTGCCAGTAGTTCCTCACTAGCGGGGGGGCTGCAAGATACGCAGTATTTT. The rearrangement uses TRBV19 and TRBJ2-3, with TRBD2 matching 13 bases. Germline loops: CDR1 LNHDA, CDR2 SQIVND (reference sequence). The CDR3 is made up of 17 amino acids. The ends lost 5 bases at V and 5 bases at J; junction bases unmatched: 10. Variable domain in full (rest from reference TRBV19 and TRBJ2-3): DGGITQSPKYLFRKEGQNVTLSCEQNLNHDAMYWYRQDPGQGLRLIYYSQIVNDFQKGDIAEGYSVSREKKESFPLTVTSAQKNPTAFYLCASSSSLAGGLQDTQYFGPGTRLTVL.

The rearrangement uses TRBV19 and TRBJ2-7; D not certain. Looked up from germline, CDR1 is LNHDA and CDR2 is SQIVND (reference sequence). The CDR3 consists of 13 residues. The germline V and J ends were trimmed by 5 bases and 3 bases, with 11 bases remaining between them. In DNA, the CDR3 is TGTGCCAGTAGTGGATCGCAGGTCTACGAGCAGTACTTC. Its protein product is CASSGSQVYEQYF.

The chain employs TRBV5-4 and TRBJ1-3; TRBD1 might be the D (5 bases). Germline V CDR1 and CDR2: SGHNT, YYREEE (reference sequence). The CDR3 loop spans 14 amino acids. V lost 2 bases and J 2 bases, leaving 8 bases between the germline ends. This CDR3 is CASSLGTAGNTIYF. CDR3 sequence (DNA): TGTGCCAGCAGCTTAGGGACTGCTGGAAACACCATATATTTT.

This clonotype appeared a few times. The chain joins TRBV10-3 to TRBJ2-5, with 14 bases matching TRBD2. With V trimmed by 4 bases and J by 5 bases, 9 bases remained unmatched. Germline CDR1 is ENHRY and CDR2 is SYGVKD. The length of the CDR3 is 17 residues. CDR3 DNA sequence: TGTGCCATCAGTGCGAGACTAGCGGGGGGGCCAGGGGAGACCCAGTACTTC. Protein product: CAISARLAGGPGETQYF.

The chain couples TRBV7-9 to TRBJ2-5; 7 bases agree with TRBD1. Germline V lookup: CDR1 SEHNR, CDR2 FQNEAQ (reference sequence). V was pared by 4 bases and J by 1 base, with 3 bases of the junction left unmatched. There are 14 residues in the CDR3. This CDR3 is CASSSDRSQETQYF. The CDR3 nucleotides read TGTGCCAGCAGCTCGGACAGGTCCCAAGAGACCCAGTACTTC.

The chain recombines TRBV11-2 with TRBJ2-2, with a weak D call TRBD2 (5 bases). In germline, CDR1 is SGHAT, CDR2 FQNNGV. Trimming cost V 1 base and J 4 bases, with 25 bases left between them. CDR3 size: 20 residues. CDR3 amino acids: CASSLVRGSTSPTTTGELFF. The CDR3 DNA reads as TGTGCCAGCAGCTTAGTTCGAGGGTCCACATCACCGACAACCACCGGGGAGCTGTTTTTT.

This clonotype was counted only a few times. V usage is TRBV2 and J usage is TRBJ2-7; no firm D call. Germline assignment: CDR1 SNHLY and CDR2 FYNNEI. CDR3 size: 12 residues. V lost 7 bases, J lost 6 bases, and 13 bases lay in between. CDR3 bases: TGTGCCAGCACCCAAGGGCGCCCCGAGCAGTACGTC. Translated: CASTQGRPEQYV.

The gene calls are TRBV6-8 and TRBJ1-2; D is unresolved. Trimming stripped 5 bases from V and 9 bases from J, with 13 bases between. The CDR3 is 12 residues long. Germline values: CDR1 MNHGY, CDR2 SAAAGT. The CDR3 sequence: CASSPGLLSYTF. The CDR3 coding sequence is TGTGCCAGCAGTCCGGGATTGTTAAGCTACACCTTC.

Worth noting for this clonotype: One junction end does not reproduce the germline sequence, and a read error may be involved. In DNA form, the CDR3 reads TGTGCCAGCAACGGACGGGGACCTGGAATTAATGAAAATCTGTTTTTT. Protein product: CASNGRGPGINENLFF. The J gene is TRBJ1-4, the V gene TRBV28, with D possibly matching TRBD1 (5 bases). CDR3 length: 16 amino acids. Germline values: CDR1 MDHEN, CDR2 SYDVKM.

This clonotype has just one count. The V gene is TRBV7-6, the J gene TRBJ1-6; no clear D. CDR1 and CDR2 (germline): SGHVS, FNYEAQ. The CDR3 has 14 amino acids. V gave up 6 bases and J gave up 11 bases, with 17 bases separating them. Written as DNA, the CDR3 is TGTGCCAGCAGTTTGCCGGGAGTAAGTACACCCCTCCACTTT. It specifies CASSLPGVSTPLHF.

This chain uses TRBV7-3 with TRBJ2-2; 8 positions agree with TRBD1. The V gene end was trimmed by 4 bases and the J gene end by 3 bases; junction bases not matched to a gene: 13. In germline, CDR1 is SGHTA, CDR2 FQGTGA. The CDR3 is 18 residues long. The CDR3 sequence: CASSYRTGPASDTGELFF. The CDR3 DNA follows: TGTGCCAGCAGCTATAGGACAGGGCCCGCCTCGGACACCGGGGAGCTGTTTTTT.

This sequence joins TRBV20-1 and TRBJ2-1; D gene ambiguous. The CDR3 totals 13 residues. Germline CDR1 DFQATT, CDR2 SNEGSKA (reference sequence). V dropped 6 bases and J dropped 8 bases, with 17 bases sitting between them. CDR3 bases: TGCAGTGCCCCGAGCCCAGCGAGCGATGAGCAGTTCTTC. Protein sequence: CSAPSPASDEQFF.